These T cell receptor beta chains were read from a single sample in a study of cytomegalovirus exposure and HLA in healthy donors. The table came from immunoSEQ multiplex PCR; TCRdb's copy has only in-frame clones and leaves some out. The table includes more than 150,000 clones, 78% detected once. The sequenced sample consisted of PBMCs. All receptors derive from a woman in her 30s in good health and CMV-seropositive. Both conserved end residues are part of each CDR3. Fields, in order: CDR3 DNA, CDR3 protein, D gene, J gene, V gene, clone size. D genes are given only for firm matches. Clone size, where shown, is once, few, many, or a class for clones that have expanded.

TGTGCCAGCAGCCTTGCAGTTAACACCGGGGAGCTGTTTTTT CASSLAVNTGELFF NA TRBJ2-2 TRBV5-6 NA
TGTGCCAGCAGCGTAGCAGGAACGGGGGGGCCCGAGACCCAGTACTTC CASSVAGTGGPETQYF TRBD2 TRBJ2-5 TRBV9 NA
TGTGCCAGCAGCTCTCAGGGGGATGACACTGAAGCTTTCTTT CASSSQGDDTEAFF TRBD1 TRBJ1-1 TRBV5-6 few
TGCGCCAGCAGCTCAAATAGCGGGAGGGCCGAGACCCAGTACTTC CASSSNSGRAETQYF TRBD2 TRBJ2-5 TRBV5-1 NA
TGTGCCAGCACCCTTAGCGTAGCCTTCACCTACGAGCAGTACTTC CASTLSVAFTYEQYF NA TRBJ2-7 TRBV7-9 few
TGCGCCAGCAGCTTCTCAGGGGGCCCCCAGCATTTT CASSFSGGPQHF TRBD1 TRBJ1-5 TRBV5-1 NA
TGTGCCAGCATTGGGACAGGGCTGCTCGAGCAGTACTTC CASIGTGLLEQYF TRBD1 TRBJ2-7 TRBV6-6 NA
TGTGCCAGCAACCCCATAGGGGGCGAATACGAGCAGTACTTC CASNPIGGEYEQYF TRBD1 TRBJ2-7 TRBV7-9 NA
TGTGCCAGCAGTGCTTTAGTACAGGGGTACAATGAAAAACTGTTTTTT CASSALVQGYNEKLFF TRBD1 TRBJ1-4 TRBV2 NA
TGCAGCGTTGGGGGACAGGGGGCTGCCGGGGAGCTGTTTTTT CSVGGQGAAGELFF TRBD1 TRBJ2-2 TRBV29-1 NA
TGTGCCAGCAGCCAAGAATGGGAGGACTACGAGCAGTACTTC CASSQEWEDYEQYF NA TRBJ2-7 TRBV4-2 NA
TGTGCCAGCAGCGAGAGGGACAACGATGAAGCTTTCTTT CASSERDNDEAFF NA TRBJ1-1 TRBV9 NA
TGTGCCAGCAGTAATAACAGGGAGAGGGGGTACACTGAAGCTTTCTTT CASSNNRERGYTEAFF NA TRBJ1-1 TRBV2 few
TGTGCCAGCACCGGGACAGGAGAAGATCAGCCCCAGCATTTT CASTGTGEDQPQHF TRBD1 TRBJ1-5 TRBV2 NA
TGTGCCAGTATGCGTACAGGGGGACGCACTGAAGCTTTCTTT CASMRTGGRTEAFF TRBD1 TRBJ1-1 TRBV27 NA
TGTGCCAGCAGTTTGCAAGGCGGTCAGCCCCAGCATTTT CASSLQGGQPQHF NA TRBJ1-5 TRBV27 once
TGTGCCAGCAGTTTCGAGGGATACCAAGAGACCCAGTACTTC CASSFEGYQETQYF NA TRBJ2-5 TRBV28 NA
TGTGCCAGCAGTCTCTCCGGGACAGGGGCCCGACGTCCTATGAACACTGAAGCTTTCTTT CASSLSGTGARRPMNTEAFF TRBD1 TRBJ1-1 TRBV27 NA
TGTGCCAGCAGCTCCGGGACTAGGGCTACAGATACGCAGTATTTT CASSSGTRATDTQYF TRBD2 TRBJ2-3 TRBV13 few
TGTGCCAGTACAGGGGGGGTTAACTATGGCTACACCTTC CASTGGVNYGYTF TRBD1 TRBJ1-2 TRBV7-9 NA
TGTGCCAGCAGCTTAAACCTGGACAGGGGAAGTGAAGCTTTCTTT CASSLNLDRGSEAFF TRBD1 TRBJ1-1 TRBV13 NA
TGTGCCAGCAGTGAATCCGGGTTTCGAAACACCATATATTTT CASSESGFRNTIYF NA TRBJ1-3 TRBV25-1 NA
TGTGCCAGCTCACCACTCACTAGCGGGGGCTCAGGGACCCAGTACTTC CASSPLTSGGSGTQYF TRBD2 TRBJ2-5 TRBV18 NA
TGTGCCAGCAGTTACTCTGGGACTAGCGGGGGAGAGACCCAGTACTTC CASSYSGTSGGETQYF TRBD2 TRBJ2-5 TRBV6-5 few
TGCGCCAGCCCGGTCTACGAGCAGTACTTC CASPVYEQYF NA TRBJ2-7 TRBV5-1 NA
TGTGCCACCAGCAGGGCGGGCGCGGCTACTGAAGCTTTCTTT CATSRAGAATEAFF NA TRBJ1-1 TRBV15 once
TGTGCCAGCAGCGGGAGCTCTGGGGCCAACGTCCTGACCTTC CASSGSSGANVLTF NA TRBJ2-6 TRBV27 NA
TGTGCCAGCAGCCCCGAGCCCAGGTTCAGGGCTTTCTTT CASSPEPRFRAFF NA TRBJ1-1 TRBV11-2 NA
TGTGCCAGCACCTTCTATGGCTACACCTTC CASTFYGYTF NA TRBJ1-2 TRBV2 NA
TGTGCCAGTCGAAGGGGGGGTCCCCCGACCGTTACTACCTCTGGGGCCAACGTCCTGACTTTC CASRRGGPPTVTTSGANVLTF NA TRBJ2-6 TRBV19 NA
TGTGCCAGCAACCCGGTCGCAGCGGGTCGCACAGATACGCAGTATTTT CASNPVAAGRTDTQYF NA TRBJ2-3 TRBV2 NA
TGTGCCAGCAGGGCGGTGGGACAAGTCAATCAGCCCCAGCATTTT CASRAVGQVNQPQHF NA TRBJ1-5 TRBV7-8 once
TGTGCCAGTAGTCCAATGAGGATGGACAATGAGCAGTTCTTC CASSPMRMDNEQFF NA TRBJ2-1 TRBV19 few
TGTGCCAGCAGCTTAGGCCTAGCGGGGGGTTCTAGCACAGATACGCAGTATTTT CASSLGLAGGSSTDTQYF TRBD2 TRBJ2-3 TRBV13 NA
TGTGCCAGCAGCTCGAAGACAGTTATCGAAGAGACCCAGTACTTC CASSSKTVIEETQYF NA TRBJ2-5 TRBV5-4 NA
TGTGCCAGTAGTACACCCTACAGGGGCAAGACCTACGAGCAGTACTTC CASSTPYRGKTYEQYF TRBD1 TRBJ2-7 TRBV19 NA
TGTGCCAGCAGTTCGACTAGCGGTTACCAAGAGACCCAGTACTTC CASSSTSGYQETQYF TRBD2 TRBJ2-5 TRBV6-5 NA
TGTGCCAGCAGCCAAACTAGCTTCCAAGAGACCCAGTACTTC CASSQTSFQETQYF NA TRBJ2-5 TRBV7-9 few
TGTGCCAGCAGCTCAGTCGGGGATGGCGGCTACACCTTC CASSSVGDGGYTF NA TRBJ1-2 TRBV7-9 NA